Below are 31 T cell receptor beta chains sequenced from a single sample in a study of T cells after yellow fever vaccination. TCRdb reprocessed the 5' RACE reads with MiXCR, giving one entry per CDR3 protein. The sample has hundreds of thousands of distinct CDR3 sequences; approximately 8% are singletons. The sequencing used CD4+ T cells sorted from PBMCs, collected 5 days after the yellow fever booster vaccination. The receptors here all came from a man aged 18 to 29 who received the YFV17D yellow fever vaccine.

This clonotype has only a few counts. The chain combines TRBV10-3 with TRBJ2-5; a possible D gene is TRBD1 (6 bases). The germline CDR1 and CDR2 sequences are ENHRY and SYGVKD. The CDR3 is 15 residues long. The germline V and J ends were trimmed by 2 bases and 6 bases, with 16 bases remaining between them. The CDR3 reads CAISETGRRGQTQYF. In DNA, the CDR3 is TGTGCCATCAGTGAGACAGGGAGAAGAGGACAGACCCAGTACTTC.

This clonotype was seen at least ten times. The CDR3 reads CASSLPDSVQETQYF. CDR3 coding DNA: TGCGCCAGCAGCTTACCGGACAGTGTCCAAGAGACCCAGTACTTC. The chain joins TRBV5-1 to TRBJ2-5; D may be TRBD1 (6 bases). This CDR3 is built from 15 residues. Germline V gene sequence: CDR1 SGHRS, CDR2 YFSETQ. Trimming left V 2 bases short and J 1 base short, with 12 bases between.

This clonotype turned up a few times. The J gene is TRBJ2-5, the V gene TRBV4-2; TRBD1 might be the D (5 bases). This CDR3 has 15 amino acids. V was trimmed by 0 bases and J by 1 base, leaving 9 bases between them. CDR1 and CDR2 from the germline V gene are LGHNA and YNFKEQ. The DNA for the CDR3 is TGTGCCAGCAGCCAAGAATACAGGAGCCAAGAGACCCAGTACTTC. Translating gives CASSQEYRSQETQYF.

The rearrangement uses TRBV10-3 and TRBJ1-5; weak D call: TRBD1 (5 bases). Germline CDR1 is ENHRY and CDR2 is SYGVKD. CDR3 length: 15 amino acids. Trimming cost V 4 bases and J 6 bases, with 16 bases left between them. The CDR3 nucleotides are TGTGCCATCAGTGGGCCTTCAGGGTTCGGTCAGCCCCAGCATTTT. Translated: CAISGPSGFGQPQHF.

This clonotype was seen a handful of times. The chain uses TRBV30 and TRBJ1-5, with D maybe TRBD1 (5 bases). Germline V gives CDR1 GTSNPN, CDR2 SVGIG (reference sequence). The CDR3 covers 13 residues. Trimming left V 0 bases short and J 7 bases short, with 10 bases between. CDR3 loop: CAWSVRDGQPQHF. CDR3 nucleotide sequence: TGTGCCTGGAGTGTACGGGACGGCCAGCCCCAGCATTTT.

This clonotype was counted a few times. V and J are TRBV5-1 and TRBJ1-1, with D maybe TRBD1 (6 bases). The CDR3 consists of 15 residues. Germline V CDR1 and CDR2: SGHRS, YFSETQ. The ends were cut back, 0 bases at V and 4 bases at J, with 13 bases in the middle. DNA for the CDR3: TGCGCCAGCAGCTTGGGAGGGAGGGGGAGCACTGAAGCTTTCTTT. It yields the protein CASSLGGRGSTEAFF.

This clonotype was seen more than once but under ten times. The chain joins TRBV5-4 to TRBJ2-1; TRBD2 might be the D (5 bases). The V end was cut by 4 bases, the J end by 8 bases, with 10 bases between. The CDR3 has 12 amino acids. Per the germline V gene, CDR1 is SGHNT and CDR2 is YYREEE (reference sequence). The CDR3 nucleotides read TGTGCCAGCAGCGGAGGCGGCGATGAGCAGTTCTTC. Translating it yields CASSGGGDEQFF.

The table lists this clonotype with a few counts. V and J are TRBV7-9 and TRBJ1-3; D unresolved. CDR3 size: 16 residues. Germline CDR1 reads SEHNR; CDR2 reads FQNEAQ (reference sequence). The ends were cut back, 3 bases at V and 0 bases at J, with 12 bases in the middle. The chain's CDR3 is CASSFGGRNSGNTIYF. CDR3 bases: TGTGCCAGCAGCTTCGGTGGCAGGAACTCTGGAAACACCATATATTTT. Supplemented by reference TRBV7-9 and TRBJ1-3, the full variable domain reads DTGVSQNPRHKITKRGQNVTFRCDPISEHNRLYWYRQTLGQGPEFLTYFQNEAQLEKSRLLSDRFSAERPKGSFSTLEIQRTEQGDSAMYLCASSFGGRNSGNTIYFGEGSWLTVV.

In its sample, this clonotype was seen many times. The chain is built from TRBV7-2 and TRBJ2-3; D assignment may be TRBD1 or TRBD2 (6 bases each). V was trimmed by 4 bases and J by 1 base, leaving 15 bases between them. Germline CDR1 reads SGHTA; CDR2 reads FQGNSA. CDR3 length: 16 residues. CDR3 nucleotide sequence: TGTGCCAGCAGCTCCGGACGGGGGCTGGGCACAGATACGCAGTATTTT. Protein: CASSSGRGLGTDTQYF.

This clonotype was seen repeatedly, ten times or more. The chain uses TRBV29-1 and TRBJ1-5, with D perhaps matching TRBD1 (6 bases). The CDR3 is made up of 16 amino acids. With 5 bases removed from V and 2 bases from J, the gap between germline ends came to 19 bases. Germline assignment: CDR1 SQVTM and CDR2 ANQGSEA. CDR3 bases: TGCAGCGTTTCCATGGCGGGGGCGATGGGCAATCAGCCCCAGCATTTT. Translated: CSVSMAGAMGNQPQHF.

The genes are TRBV5-1 and TRBJ2-1, with 7 nucleotides matching TRBD2. V was pared by 0 bases and J by 8 bases, with 8 bases of the junction left unmatched. Germline V gene lookup returns CDR1 SGHRS and CDR2 YFSETQ. The CDR3 length is 15 residues. For the CDR3, the DNA is TGCGCCAGCAGCTTGGGGGACTACCCTGGGGATGAGCAGTTCTTC. Translating gives CASSLGDYPGDEQFF.

The chain has TRBV4-3 and TRBJ2-5, with TRBD2 matching 8 bases. CDR1 is LGHNA and CDR2 is YSLEER in the germline V gene. J gave up 0 bases and V 5 bases, and 2 bases lay outside the gene matches. The CDR3 is made up of 14 amino acids. This chain's CDR3 is CASSGAGDQETQYF. For the CDR3, the DNA is TGCGCCAGCAGCGGAGCGGGGGACCAAGAGACCCAGTACTTC.

The chain has TRBV29-1 and TRBJ2-1; 7 bases are a match to TRBD1. Germline CDR1 reads SQVTM; CDR2 reads ANQGSEA. The V and J ends lost 7 bases and 8 bases, in that order; junction bases with no gene match: 8. This CDR3 comprises 12 residues. The chain's CDR3 is CSGDKGAHEQFF. CDR3 nucleotides: TGCAGCGGAGACAAGGGGGCCCATGAGCAGTTCTTC.

This clonotype has just a few counts. V usage is TRBV20-1 and J usage is TRBJ2-1, with D possibly TRBD1 on 6 matching bases. From germline, CDR1 is DFQATT and CDR2 SNEGSKA (reference sequence). The CDR3 runs 12 residues. V lost 3 bases and J lost 9, with 12 bases in between. The CDR3 loop is CSARSSGAEQFF. In DNA, the CDR3 is TGCAGTGCTAGGTCCTCAGGGGCTGAGCAGTTCTTC.

This chain uses TRBV6-2 or TRBV6-3 with TRBJ2-7, with 8 bases identical to TRBD1. CDR1 and CDR2 from the germline V gene are MNHEY and SVGEGT. This CDR3 region has 14 residues. Trimming at V came to 5 bases and at J to 6 bases, leaving 9 bases not matched to a gene. The DNA for the CDR3 is TGTGCCAGCAGTCCTCGGACAGGGTGGCGCGAGCAGTACGTC. It yields the protein CASSPRTGWREQYV.

This clonotype was seen a few times. The chain combines TRBV5-1 with TRBJ2-3; D remains unclear. Germline lookup yields CDR1 SGHRS and CDR2 YFSETQ. This CDR3 comprises 14 residues. V lost 3 bases and J lost 4, with 12 bases in between. CDR3 sequence: CASSSGPYADTQYF. In DNA form, the CDR3 reads TGCGCCAGCAGCTCCGGCCCCTACGCAGATACGCAGTATTTT.

The chain has TRBV7-3 and TRBJ1-2; 9 bases line up with TRBD1. With 3 bases clipped from V and 0 bases from J, the junction kept 11 bases outside the gene matches. Germline V gives CDR1 SGHTA, CDR2 FQGTGA. The CDR3 length is 18 residues. In DNA form, the CDR3 reads TGTGCCAGCAGCTTCGTCCCGGGACAGGGAAAACCTAACTATGGCTACACCTTC. Its translation: CASSFVPGQGKPNYGYTF.

This clonotype was observed many times. This rearrangement joins TRBV3-1 to TRBJ2-7; TRBD1 might be the D (6 bases). The V end lost 4 bases, the J end lost 6 bases, and 10 bases lay between the germline ends. The CDR3 is 12 residues long. CDR1 is LGHDT, CDR2 YNNKEL, per germline (reference sequence). The CDR3: CASSLRGGEQYV. DNA of the CDR3: TGTGCCAGCAGCCTCAGAGGGGGCGAGCAGTACGTC.

A few counts support this clonotype. The rearrangement uses TRBV19 and TRBJ2-6, with TRBD1 matching 12 bases. V lost 7 bases and J lost 2; bases outside the gene matches: 3. The CDR3 has 16 residues. Germline CDR1 LNHDA, CDR2 SQIVND (reference sequence). CDR3 region: CASMGTGGAGANVLTF. For the CDR3, the DNA is TGTGCCAGTATGGGGACAGGGGGCGCTGGGGCCAACGTCCTGACTTTC.

This clonotype was detected only a few times. The gene calls are TRBV6-1 and TRBJ2-3, with TRBD2 matching over 10 bases. Germline V CDR1 and CDR2: MNHNS, SASEGT. This CDR3 is built from 16 residues. The trim removed 3 bases at V and 2 bases at J, leaving 5 bases unmatched. This CDR3 reads CASSELAGDPTDTQYF. As DNA, the CDR3 is TGTGCCAGCAGTGAGCTAGCGGGGGACCCCACAGATACGCAGTATTTT.

The chain has TRBV7-9 and TRBJ2-3, with D possibly TRBD2 on 7 matching bases. V lost 3 bases and J lost 2, with 18 bases in between. Germline CDR1 is SEHNR and CDR2 is FQNEAQ (reference sequence). CDR3 size: 17 residues. The CDR3 protein is CASSLGGGRGFTDTQYF. The CDR3 DNA is TGTGCCAGCAGCTTGGGCGGGGGCAGGGGTTTCACAGATACGCAGTATTTT.

V and J are TRBV7-9 and TRBJ2-7; 9 positions agree with TRBD1. CDR3 length: 16 amino acids. CDR1 SEHNR and CDR2 FQNEAQ come from the germline V gene (reference sequence). Trimming cost V 4 bases and J 11 bases; bases outside gene matches: 18. CDR3 region: CASSSKLGDRVFFEYF. DNA for the CDR3: TGTGCCAGCAGCTCCAAGCTAGGGGACAGGGTTTTTTTTGAGTACTTC.

This clonotype was counted between two and nine times. The V gene is TRBV6-2 or TRBV6-3, the J gene TRBJ2-7, with D maybe TRBD2 (6 bases). The CDR3 consists of 14 residues. V lost 2 bases, J lost 6 bases, and 14 bases lay in between. The V gene's germline CDR1 is MNHEY and CDR2 SVGEGT. In nucleotides, the CDR3 is TGTGCCAGCAGTTACCCCAGGCGGGGTCCCGAGCAGTACTTC. It translates to CASSYPRRGPEQYF.

This clonotype was seen more than once but under ten times. The V and J genes are TRBV20-1 and TRBJ2-2; D ambiguous. Germline CDR1 and CDR2: DFQATT and SNEGSKA (reference sequence). Trimming left V 2 bases short and J 5 bases short, with 3 bases between. The CDR3 runs 11 residues. The CDR3 loop is CSARRTGELFF. The CDR3 nucleotides are TGCAGTGCTAGAAGGACCGGGGAGCTGTTTTTT.

The V gene is TRBV30, the J gene TRBJ2-5; TRBD1 might be the D (6 bases). The CDR3 has 14 residues. Trimming pared 2 bases from V and 1 base from J, leaving 11 bases between. CDR1 GTSNPN and CDR2 SVGIG come from the germline V gene (reference sequence). The CDR3 DNA sequence: TGTGCCTGGAGTACAGGGTGGCTCCAAGAGACCCAGTACTTC. Translation: CAWSTGWLQETQYF. The whole variable domain, remainder taken from reference TRBV30 and TRBJ2-5, is SQTIHQWPATLVQPVGSPLSLECTVEGTSNPNLYWYRQAAGRGLQLLFYSVGIGQISSEVPQNLSASRPQDRQFILSSKKLLLSDSGFYLCAWSTGWLQETQYFGPGTRLLVL.

The rearrangement joins TRBV29-1 to TRBJ2-3, with a tentative D call TRBD2 (7 bases). The CDR3 length is 13 residues. Trimming shortened V by 7 bases and J by 2 bases, and 13 bases separated the two germline ends. Looked up from germline, CDR1 is SQVTM and CDR2 is ANQGSEA. For the CDR3, the DNA is TGCAGCGGACGGGGGGCCTACACAGATACGCAGTATTTT. Translated, it gives CSGRGAYTDTQYF.

This chain links TRBV9 with TRBJ2-5; 8 bases align to TRBD2. V lost 4 bases, J lost 4 bases, and 9 bases stayed unmatched. Germline V gives CDR1 SGDLS, CDR2 YYNGEE. The CDR3 is 15 residues long. The CDR3 bases are TGTGCCAGCAGCCCCCGGGGGGGCAGGGGAGAGACCCAGTACTTC. This gives the protein CASSPRGGRGETQYF.

The chain joins TRBV6-2 or TRBV6-3 to TRBJ1-1; no firm D call. Germline CDR1 is MNHEY and CDR2 is SVGEGT. The V end lost 7 bases, the J end lost 2 bases, and 8 bases lay between the germline ends. The CDR3 covers 12 residues. CDR3 coding DNA: TGTGCCAGCACGCAAGGCAACACTGAAGCTTTCTTT. This translates into CASTQGNTEAFF.

This clonotype has a count of ten or more. This chain connects TRBV7-2 to TRBJ1-5, with a weak D call TRBD1 (5 bases). The V gene lost 8 bases and the J gene lost 7 bases, with 15 bases spanning the gap. In germline, CDR1 is SGHTA, CDR2 FQGNSA. There are 13 residues in the CDR3. In DNA form, the CDR3 reads TGTGCCAGCTCGTCAGGGATAGAGCAGCCCCAGCATTTT. Translated, it gives CASSSGIEQPQHF.

V gene TRBV27 combines with J gene TRBJ2-3; TRBD2 matches at 13 bases. The CDR3 length is 17 residues. Germline V CDR1 and CDR2: MNHEY, SMNVEV (reference sequence). With 7 bases clipped from V and 2 bases from J, the junction kept 9 bases outside the gene matches. CDR3 in amino acids: CASKGLAGMRDTDTQYF. The CDR3 nucleotides read TGTGCCAGCAAGGGACTAGCGGGGATGCGAGACACAGATACGCAGTATTTT.

This clonotype occurred a few times. Relative to the germline gene, one junction end is altered; a read error may explain this. This chain connects TRBV7-3 to TRBJ1-1; 9 bases fit TRBD1. The CDR3 has 13 amino acids. CDR1 SGHTA and CDR2 FQGTGA come from the germline V gene. The CDR3 loop is CASSVTGTGEAFF. Written as DNA, the CDR3 is TGTGCCAGCAGCGTAACGGGGACAGGGGAAGCTTTCTTT.